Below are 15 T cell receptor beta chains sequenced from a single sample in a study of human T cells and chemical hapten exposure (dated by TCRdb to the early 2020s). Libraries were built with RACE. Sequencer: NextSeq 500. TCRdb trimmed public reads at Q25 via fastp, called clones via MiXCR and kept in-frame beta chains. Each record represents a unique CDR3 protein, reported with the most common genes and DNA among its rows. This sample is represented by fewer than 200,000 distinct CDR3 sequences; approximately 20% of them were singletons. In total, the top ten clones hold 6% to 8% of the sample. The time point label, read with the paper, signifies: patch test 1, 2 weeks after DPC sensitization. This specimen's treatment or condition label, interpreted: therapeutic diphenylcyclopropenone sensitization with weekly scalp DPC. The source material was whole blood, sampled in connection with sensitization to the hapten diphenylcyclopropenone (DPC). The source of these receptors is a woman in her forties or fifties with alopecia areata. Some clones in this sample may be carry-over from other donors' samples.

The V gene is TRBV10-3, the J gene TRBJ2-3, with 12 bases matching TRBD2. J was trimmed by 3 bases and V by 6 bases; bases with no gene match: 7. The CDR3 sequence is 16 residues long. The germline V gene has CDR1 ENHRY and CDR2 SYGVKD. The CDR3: CAISGGLAGITDTQYF. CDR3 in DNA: TGTGCCATCAGCGGTGGACTAGCGGGAATAACAGATACGCAGTATTTT.

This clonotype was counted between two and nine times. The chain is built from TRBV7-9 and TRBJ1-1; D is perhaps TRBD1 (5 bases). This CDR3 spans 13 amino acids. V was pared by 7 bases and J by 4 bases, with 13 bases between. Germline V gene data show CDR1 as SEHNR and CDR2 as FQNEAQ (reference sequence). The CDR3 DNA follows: TGTGCCAGCACTACCGGGGGAGGCACTGAAGCTTTCTTT. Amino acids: CASTTGGGTEAFF.

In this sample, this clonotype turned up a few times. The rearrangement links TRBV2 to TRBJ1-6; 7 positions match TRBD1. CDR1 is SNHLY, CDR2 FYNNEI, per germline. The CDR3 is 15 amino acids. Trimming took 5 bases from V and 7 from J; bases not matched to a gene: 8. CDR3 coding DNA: TGTGCCAGCAGTATGGGACAGATTTCCAATTCACCCCTCCACTTT. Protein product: CASSMGQISNSPLHF.

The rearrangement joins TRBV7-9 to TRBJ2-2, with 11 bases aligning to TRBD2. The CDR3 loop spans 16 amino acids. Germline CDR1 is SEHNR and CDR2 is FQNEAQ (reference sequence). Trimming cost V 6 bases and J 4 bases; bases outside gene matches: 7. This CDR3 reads CASRPTSGDRTGELFF. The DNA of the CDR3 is TGTGCCAGCAGGCCGACTAGCGGGGATCGCACCGGGGAGCTGTTTTTT.

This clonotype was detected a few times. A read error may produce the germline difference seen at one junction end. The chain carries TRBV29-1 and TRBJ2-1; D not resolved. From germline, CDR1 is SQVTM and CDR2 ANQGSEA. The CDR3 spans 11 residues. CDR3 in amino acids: CSGNRPNGQFF. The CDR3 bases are TGCAGCGGAAACCGACCGAATGGGCAGTTCTTC.

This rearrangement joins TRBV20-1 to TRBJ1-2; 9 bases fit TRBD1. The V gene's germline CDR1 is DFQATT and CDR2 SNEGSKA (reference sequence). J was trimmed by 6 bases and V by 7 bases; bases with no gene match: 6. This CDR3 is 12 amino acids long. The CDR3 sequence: CSGGDRDHGYTF. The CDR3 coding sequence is TGCAGTGGGGGGGACAGGGATCATGGCTACACCTTC.

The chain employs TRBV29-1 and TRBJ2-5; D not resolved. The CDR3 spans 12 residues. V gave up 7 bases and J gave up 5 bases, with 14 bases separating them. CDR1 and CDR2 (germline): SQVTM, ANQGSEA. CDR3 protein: CSADKNGETQYF. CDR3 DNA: TGCAGCGCAGATAAGAATGGGGAGACCCAGTACTTC.

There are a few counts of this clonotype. The CDR3 is CASSQGGGREQYF. The CDR3 bases are TGTGCCAGCAGCCAGGGGGGGGGCCGCGAGCAGTACTTC. The gene calls are TRBV11-1 and TRBJ2-7, with D possibly being TRBD1 or TRBD2 (7 bases each). The length of the CDR3 is 13 residues. The V gene lost 5 bases and the J gene lost 6 bases, with 14 bases spanning the gap. Germline V lookup: CDR1 SGHAT, CDR2 FQDESV (reference sequence).

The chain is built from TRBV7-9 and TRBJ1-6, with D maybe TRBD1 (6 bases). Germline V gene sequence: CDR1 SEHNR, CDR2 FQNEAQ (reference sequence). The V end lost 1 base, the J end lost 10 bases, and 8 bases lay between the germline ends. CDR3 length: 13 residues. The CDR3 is CASSLDRDSPLHF. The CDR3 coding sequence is TGTGCCAGCAGCTTAGACAGGGACTCACCCCTCCACTTT.

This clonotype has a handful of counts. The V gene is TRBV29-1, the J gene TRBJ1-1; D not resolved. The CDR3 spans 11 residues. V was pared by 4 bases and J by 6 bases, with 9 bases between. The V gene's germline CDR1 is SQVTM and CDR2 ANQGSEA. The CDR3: CSVATGAEAFF. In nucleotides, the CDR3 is TGCAGCGTTGCAACCGGCGCTGAAGCTTTCTTT.

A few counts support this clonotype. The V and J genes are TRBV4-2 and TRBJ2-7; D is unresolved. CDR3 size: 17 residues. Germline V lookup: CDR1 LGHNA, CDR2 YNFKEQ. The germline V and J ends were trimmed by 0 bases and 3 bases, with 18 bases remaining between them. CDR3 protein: CASSQDALAGQIYEQYF. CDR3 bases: TGTGCCAGCAGCCAAGACGCTCTGGCTGGGCAGATCTACGAGCAGTACTTC.

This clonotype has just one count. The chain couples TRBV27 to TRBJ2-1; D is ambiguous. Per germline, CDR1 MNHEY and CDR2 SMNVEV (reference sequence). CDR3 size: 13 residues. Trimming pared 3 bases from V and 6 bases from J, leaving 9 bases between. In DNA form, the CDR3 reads TGTGCCAGCAGTTTCTCGAGCGCCAATGAGCAGTTCTTC. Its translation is CASSFSSANEQFF.

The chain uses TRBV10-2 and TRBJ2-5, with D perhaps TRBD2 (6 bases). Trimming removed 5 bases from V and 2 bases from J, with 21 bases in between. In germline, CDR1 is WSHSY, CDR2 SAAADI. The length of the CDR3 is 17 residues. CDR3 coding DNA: TGCGCCAGCAGTCTGTTGTGGGGGAGGCTACAGCAAGAGACCCAGTACTTC. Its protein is CASSLLWGRLQQETQYF.

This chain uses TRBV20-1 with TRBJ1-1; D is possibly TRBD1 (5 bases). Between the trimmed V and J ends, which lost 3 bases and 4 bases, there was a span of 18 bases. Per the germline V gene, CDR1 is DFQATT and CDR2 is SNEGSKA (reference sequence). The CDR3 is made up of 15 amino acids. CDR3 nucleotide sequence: TGCAGTGCTAGGCCGGGGCAGGGTCGGCGCACTGAAGCTTTCTTT. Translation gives CSARPGQGRRTEAFF.

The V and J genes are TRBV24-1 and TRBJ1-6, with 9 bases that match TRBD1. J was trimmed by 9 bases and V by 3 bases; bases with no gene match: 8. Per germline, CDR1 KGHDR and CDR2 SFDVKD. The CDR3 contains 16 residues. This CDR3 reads CATSDERGTGSSPLHF. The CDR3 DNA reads TGTGCCACCAGTGATGAGAGGGGGACAGGGAGTTCACCCCTCCACTTT.